These 13 T cell receptor beta chains were all obtained from the same sample, sequenced in a study of blood T cell dynamics during melanoma immunotherapy. Produced via immunoSEQ multiplex PCR; TCRdb's table is partial and in-frame only. The sample has over 10,000 clones; approximately 88% are singletons. Time point here: pre-treatment baseline. The sequencing here drew on blood, taken from a patient treated with checkpoint blockade. These TCRs come from a human donor with melanoma.

The V and J genes are TRBV5-1 and TRBJ2-5; possible D gene TRBD1, 5 bases. The CDR3 extends over 14 amino acids. Trimming removed 2 bases from V and 1 base from J, with 9 bases in between. CDR1 is SGHRS and CDR2 is YFSETQ in the germline V gene. The CDR3, as DNA: TGCGCCAGCAGCTTTACAGGCGGCCAAGAGACCCAGTACTTC. This gives the protein CASSFTGGQETQYF.

The chain uses TRBV7-3 and TRBJ2-1; possible D gene TRBD2, 6 bases. There are 17 residues in the CDR3. Trimming shortened V by 0 bases and J by 7 bases, and 19 bases separated the two germline ends. Germline V lookup: CDR1 SGHTA, CDR2 FQGTGA. The CDR3 region has the DNA TGTGCCAGCAGCTTAACGGGCGGCCCCGGGACTTTTAATGAGCAGTTCTTC. The encoded protein is CASSLTGGPGTFNEQFF. The full variable domain, rest sourced from reference TRBV7-3 and TRBJ2-1, is GAGVSQTPSNKVTEKGKYVELRCDPISGHTALYWYRQSLGQGPEFLIYFQGTGAADDSGLPNDRFFAVRPEGSVSTLKIQRTERGDSAVYLCASSLTGGPGTFNEQFFGPGTRLTVL.

The V call is TRBV10-3, the J call TRBJ2-3; possibly TRBD2 for D (6 bases). The CDR3 is 14 residues long. V gave up 8 bases and J gave up 0 bases, with 12 bases separating them. Germline CDR1 is ENHRY and CDR2 is SYGVKD. The CDR3 nucleotides are TGTGCCATCGGGATAGCGGAGAGCACAGATACGCAGTATTTT. This encodes CAIGIAESTDTQYF.

This chain joins TRBV2 and TRBJ2-5; the match to TRBD1 covers 9 bases. Looked up from germline, CDR1 is SNHLY and CDR2 is FYNNEI. Trimming at V came to 6 bases and at J to 2 bases, leaving 10 bases not matched to a gene. This CDR3 has 16 residues. The CDR3 nucleotides read TGTGCCAGCAGGCATACCGGCGACAGGGGGCAAGAGACCCAGTACTTC. Amino acid sequence: CASRHTGDRGQETQYF.

J is TRBJ2-7 and V is TRBV7-2, with TRBD1 identical over 7 bases. With 5 bases clipped from V and 3 bases from J, the junction kept 7 bases outside the gene matches. The CDR3 loop spans 14 amino acids. Germline lookup yields CDR1 SGHTA and CDR2 FQGNSA. DNA of the CDR3: TGTGCCAGCAGCCCTCGGACAGGAAACTACGAGCAGTACTTC. Translating gives CASSPRTGNYEQYF.

This chain joins TRBV2 and TRBJ2-3; D remains unclear. CDR3 length: 12 amino acids. Per the germline V gene, CDR1 is SNHLY and CDR2 is FYNNEI. Trimming removed 6 bases from V and 6 bases from J, with 10 bases in between. The CDR3 DNA reads as TGTGCCAGCAGCTCACAAGGGGATACGCAGTATTTT. It is translated as CASSSQGDTQYF. Drawing the rest from reference TRBV2 and TRBJ2-3, the complete variable domain is EPEVTQTPSHQVTQMGQEVILRCVPISNHLYFYWYRQILGQKVEFLVSFYNNEISEKSEIFDDQFSVERPDGSNFTLKIRSTKLEDSAMYFCASSSQGDTQYFGPGTRLTVL.

This chain links TRBV5-6 with TRBJ2-7; 11 bases line up with TRBD2. V gave up 7 bases and J gave up 1 base; unmatched junction bases: 10. Germline CDR1 SGHDT, CDR2 YYEEEE. The CDR3 runs 16 residues. CDR3 sequence: CASHKSIAGGSYEQYF. The CDR3 region has the DNA TGTGCCAGCCACAAATCGATAGCGGGAGGGTCCTACGAGCAGTACTTC.

V and J are TRBV11-1 and TRBJ2-1; 10 bases align to TRBD2. The CDR3 covers 15 residues. Germline trimming cut 6 bases from V and 2 bases from J; bases unmatched to any gene: 4. Germline lookup yields CDR1 SGHAT and CDR2 FQDESV (reference sequence). The CDR3 DNA reads as TGTGCCAGCAGGCTAAGCGGGGGGGCCTACAATGAGCAGTTCTTC. Its protein product is CASRLSGGAYNEQFF.

The V and J genes are TRBV6-5 and TRBJ1-2; 8 bases agree with TRBD1. This CDR3 region has 14 residues. J lost 2 bases, V lost 6 bases, and 5 bases had no gene match. Germline assignment: CDR1 MNHEY and CDR2 SVGAGI. The CDR3 sequence: CASRGTGGNYGYTF. In DNA, the CDR3 is TGTGCCAGCAGGGGGACAGGAGGCAACTATGGCTACACCTTC.

The chain uses TRBV29-1 and TRBJ2-1; TRBD2 aligns across 11 bases. Germline V gives CDR1 SQVTM, CDR2 ANQGSEA. V dropped 5 bases and J dropped 2; count of bases not matched to a gene: 8. The CDR3 consists of 16 residues. The CDR3 here is CSVPFGSGGAYNEQFF. The CDR3 region has the DNA TGCAGCGTTCCCTTCGGTAGCGGGGGGGCCTACAATGAGCAGTTCTTC.

This chain connects TRBV5-4 to TRBJ2-7; TRBD1 agrees at 8 bases. CDR1 is SGHNT, CDR2 YYREEE, per germline (reference sequence). V was clipped by 1 base and J by 2 bases; unmatched bases: 5. This CDR3 contains 15 residues. CDR3 in DNA: TGTGCCAGCAGCTTGACGGACAGGGCAACCTACGAGCAGTACTTC. This encodes CASSLTDRATYEQYF.

The chain recombines TRBV5-1 with TRBJ2-3, with TRBD2 as a possible D gene (6 bases). This CDR3 region has 14 residues. V was shortened by 5 bases and J by 2 bases, with 12 bases between the two germline ends. Germline V gene sequence: CDR1 SGHRS, CDR2 YFSETQ. DNA of the CDR3: TGCGCCAGCAGGGAGGACTATATCACAGATACGCAGTATTTT. It translates to CASREDYITDTQYF.

The rearrangement uses TRBV10-2 and TRBJ1-5; D is unresolved. CDR3 length equals 15 residues. CDR1 is WSHSY, CDR2 SAAADI, per germline. V was pared by 0 bases and J by 4 bases, with 10 bases between. DNA for the CDR3: TGCGCCAGCAGTGAGTCGAGTTCGGAAAATCAGCCCCAGCATTTT. Its translation: CASSESSSENQPQHF.